This T cell receptor (beta chain) was documented in a study of Ad26.COV2.S vaccination and SARS-CoV-2 variants. Notes on the study in general: Vaccine and placebo recipients had comparable breadth of non-spike TCRs.

Worth noting for this clone: As yet, its antigen is unknown.

The treatment denotes: around 19 received Ad26.COV2.S at low or high dose, single or two shots; a few received placebo; per-sample allocation not given. Sampling took place 63 days after the first vaccine or placebo injection. An adult donor aged 18-55 years was enrolled in Boston. Generated by immunoSEQ multiplex PCR, the TCRdb table keeps only in-frame clones and is missing some. The table includes 200,000 to 300,000 clones, roughly 90% detected once. The sample was peripheral blood, taken in a trial of Ad26.COV2.S vaccine versus placebo. The TCR sequence derives from a person aged 18-60 years who received the Ad26.COV2.S COVID-19 vaccine or a placebo.

CDR3 sequence: CASSPRTGALNTEAFF. The CDR3 DNA sequence: TGTGCCAGCAGTCCTCGGACAGGGGCGTTGAACACTGAAGCTTTCTTT. The J gene is TRBJ1-1, the V gene TRBV2, with 9 bases lining up with TRBD1. CDR1 is SNHLY and CDR2 is FYNNEI in the germline V gene. V lost 5 bases, J lost 0 bases, and 7 bases stayed unmatched. The CDR3 totals 16 residues.